A selection of T cell receptor beta chains follows, all from one sample in a study of OX40 agonist ivuxolimab in advanced cancers. The data were produced by immunoSEQ multiplex PCR, yet TCRdb's version contains in-frame clones alone and is incomplete. Here the sample spans tens of thousands of clones, about nine tenths being singletons. The sequences come from CD4+ or CD8+ T cells sorted from blood, collected in a trial of the OX40 agonist ivuxolimab. The source of these receptors is an adult with an advanced solid tumor such as melanoma, head and neck, liver or kidney cancer. Each CDR3 is given with its conserved first and last residue. Fields, in order: J gene, D gene, V gene, clone size, CDR3 DNA, CDR3 protein. The D gene is left open where the match is weak. Size tells how often a clone was seen (once, few, many) or the class of an expanded clone, and some rows leave it out.

>TRBJ2-2|TRBD2|TRBV18|.
TGTGCCAGCTCCCCCAGCGGGGGGCATCTCACCGGGGAGCTGTTTTTT
CASSPSGGHLTGELFF
>TRBJ2-7|TRBD1|TRBV6-6|.
TGTGCCAGCAGGCCTCCCGGGACAGGGAGCTCCTACGAGCAGTACTTC
CASRPPGTGSSYEQYF
>TRBJ2-3|TRBD1|TRBV4-1|.
TGCGCCAGCAGCCAAGATCCGACCGGAACGAGGGGACAGGCCGGCAACACAGATACGCAGTATTTT
CASSQDPTGTRGQAGNTDTQYF
>TRBJ1-1|.|TRBV29-1|.
TGCAGCGTTGAACAGGGGAGGGGAAACACTGAAGCTTTCTTT
CSVEQGRGNTEAFF
>TRBJ2-2|.|TRBV19|few
TGTGCCAGCGCGGACGGAAACACCGGGGAGCTGTTTTTT
CASADGNTGELFF
>TRBJ1-3|.|TRBV5-6|.
TGTGCCAGCAGCGGAAGAGGGACCGTTCTGGCTGGAAACACCATATATTTT
CASSGRGTVLAGNTIYF
>TRBJ2-2|.|TRBV7-2|.
TGTGCCAGCAGCTTAGTAGAGAACACCGGGGAGCTGTTTTTT
CASSLVENTGELFF
>TRBJ2-3|.|TRBV29-1|.
TGCAGCGTTCTGATAGCGGCGGGAGATACGCAGTATTTT
CSVLIAAGDTQYF
>TRBJ1-1|TRBD1|TRBV19|.
TGTGCCAGTAGTATTTTAGGGGGCGTCTCGGATACTGAAGCTTTCTTT
CASSILGGVSDTEAFF
>TRBJ1-6|TRBD1|TRBV7-2|.
TGTGCCAGCAGCTTAGAGGGGACAGGGGTTTCACCCCTCCACTTT
CASSLEGTGVSPLHF
>TRBJ2-3|TRBD1|TRBV9|.
TGTGCCAGCAGCGTAGCCCCCACAGGGGGAAGGGATACGCAGTATTTT
CASSVAPTGGRDTQYF
>TRBJ2-5|.|TRBV7-8|.
TGTGCCAGCAGCCCCCAGAGGACAGTACAAGAGACCCAGTACTTC
CASSPQRTVQETQYF
>TRBJ1-2|TRBD1|TRBV7-9|.
TGTGCCAGCAGCTCTCGGGACAGGGAGGGCTACACCTTC
CASSSRDREGYTF
>TRBJ1-2|.|TRBV18|.
TGTGCCAGCTCTGTGGTCGACTATGGCTACACCTTC
CASSVVDYGYTF
>TRBJ2-7|TRBD2|TRBV5-1|.
TGCGCCAGCAGGGCCGGGACTAGCGGATACGAGCAGTACTTC
CASRAGTSGYEQYF
>TRBJ2-1|.|TRBV11-3|.
TGTGCCAGCAGCTTAGACTCCCCTCGGTTCGGTTTCAATGAGCAGTTCTTC
CASSLDSPRFGFNEQFF
>TRBJ1-1|TRBD1|TRBV9|.
TGTGCCAGCAGGGAGGGGGCGAACATGAACACTGAAGCTTTCTTT
CASREGANMNTEAFF
>TRBJ2-1|.|TRBV19|.
TGTGCCAGTAGTATAGGGGCAAGGGGGGGGATCGGCGGCGTATACAATGAGCAGTTCTTC
CASSIGARGGIGGVYNEQFF
>TRBJ2-7|TRBD2|TRBV7-4|few
TGTGCCAGCAGCTTAGGACTAGCGGGAGACGAGCAGTACTTC
CASSLGLAGDEQYF
>TRBJ1-1|.|TRBV5-5|once
TGTGCCAGCAGCCCCCGGGACGGATTGAACACTGAAGCTTTCTTT
CASSPRDGLNTEAFF
>TRBJ1-5|.|TRBV19|.
TGTGCCAGTAGTATTGAGTATAGCAATCAGCCCCAGCATTTT
CASSIEYSNQPQHF
>TRBJ1-1|.|TRBV28|.
TGTGCCAGCAGTTTGCCACCCTATAAGACAGGTACGGACACTGAAGCTTTCTTT
CASSLPPYKTGTDTEAFF
>TRBJ2-7|.|TRBV7-9|.
TGTGCCAGCAGCTTGGCCCCCGACGGTCCCTACGAGCAGTACTTC
CASSLAPDGPYEQYF
>TRBJ1-4|TRBD1|TRBV6-7|medium-sized
TGTGCCAGCAGTTACCCATCCATGGACAGGGATGGTGAAAAACTGTTTTTT
CASSYPSMDRDGEKLFF
>TRBJ1-2|.|TRBV4-3|.
TGCGCCAGCAGCACCCACAGGGCGCTAAGCTACACCTTC
CASSTHRALSYTF
>TRBJ2-3|.|TRBV7-3|.
TGTGCCAGCAGCTTAATTGGCGGGGCCGGTCGGGGCACAGATACGCAGTATTTT
CASSLIGGAGRGTDTQYF
>TRBJ1-1|TRBD1|TRBV5-1|.
TGCGCCAGCAGCTCACAGGGGACTAACACTGAAGCTTTCTTT
CASSSQGTNTEAFF
>TRBJ2-3|.|TRBV16|.
TGTGCCAGCAGCCCCCAGGACGGGCCTCGGGATACGCAGTATTTT
CASSPQDGPRDTQYF
>TRBJ2-2|.|TRBV9|.
TGTGCCAGCGGATGGGGTTCCGGGGAGCTGTTTTTT
CASGWGSGELFF
>TRBJ2-5|.|TRBV2|.
TGTGCCAGCAGTTTCAATCTCCCTACAGAGACCCAGTACTTC
CASSFNLPTETQYF
>TRBJ2-7|TRBD1|TRBV28|.
TGTGCCAGCAGATCAGCCGGACAGGGGGCGTACGAGCAGTACTTC
CASRSAGQGAYEQYF
>TRBJ1-5|.|TRBV11-2|many
TGTGCCAGCAGCTTAGGGGGCGCGCAGCCCCAGCATTTT
CASSLGGAQPQHF
>TRBJ2-7|.|TRBV28|.
TGTGCCAGCAGTTTAACAGGGAGCTTCTACGAGCAGTACTTC
CASSLTGSFYEQYF
>TRBJ2-5|TRBD2|TRBV19|once
TGTGCCAGTAGTGTGAGCGGGGGTAAAGAGACCCAGTACTTC
CASSVSGGKETQYF
>TRBJ2-7|.|TRBV28|.
TGTGCCAGCAGTCCTGGTTCTACCTACGAGCAGTACTTC
CASSPGSTYEQYF
>TRBJ2-3|TRBD1|TRBV2|.
TGTGCCAGCAGCGTTCAGGGACAGGGTGGTGGAGATACGCAGTATTTT
CASSVQGQGGGDTQYF
>TRBJ2-2|.|TRBV6-5|.
TGTGCCAGCAGTAGACAGAGTAGTCCTGGGGAGCTGTTTTTT
CASSRQSSPGELFF
>TRBJ1-2|TRBD1|TRBV29-1|.
TGCAGCGTTGAAAAACAGGGGGAAAGAGGACGTGGCTACACCTTC
CSVEKQGERGRGYTF
>TRBJ2-7|.|TRBV6-6|.
TGTGCCAGCAGCACCTCCGGGTCTGCCTACGAGCAGTACTTC
CASSTSGSAYEQYF
>TRBJ2-7|.|TRBV9|once
TGTGCCAGCAGCGTAGGGTCTAGCGCGAACTACGAGCAGTACTTC
CASSVGSSANYEQYF
>TRBJ2-7|.|TRBV18|.
TGTGCCAGCTCACCAGGGACATCTAAGGACGAGCAGTACTTC
CASSPGTSKDEQYF
>TRBJ1-2|.|TRBV6-5|few
TGTGCCAGCAGTCCCCCGGGCGGGGCTCTTGGCTACACCTTC
CASSPPGGALGYTF
>TRBJ2-1|TRBD2|TRBV19|.
TGTGCCAGTAGTAGGTCTAGCGGGGGATCCTACAATGAGCAGTTCTTC
CASSRSSGGSYNEQFF
>TRBJ2-1|.|TRBV28|.
TGTGCCAGCAGTCCGCGGACCGCCACCCAGTTCTTC
CASSPRTATQFF
>TRBJ1-3|.|TRBV7-9|.
TGTGCCAGCAGCTTAGATCGGGCGTCCGGAAACACCATATATTTT
CASSLDRASGNTIYF
>TRBJ1-3|TRBD1|TRBV19|.
TGTGCCAGTAGAATGGGACAGTCCTCTGGAAACACCATATATTTT
CASRMGQSSGNTIYF
>TRBJ2-3|TRBD1|TRBV7-7|.
TGTGCCAGCAGCTTAGTACAGGGGAATACGCAGTATTTT
CASSLVQGNTQYF
>TRBJ2-5|TRBD2|TRBV9|.
TGTGCCAGCAGCGTAGGGATTAGCGGGGGGGAGACCCAGTACTTC
CASSVGISGGETQYF
>TRBJ2-7|TRBD1|TRBV28|.
TGTGCCAGCGTCGGACAGGGGAGCTCCCCCTACGAGCAGTACTTC
CASVGQGSSPYEQYF
>TRBJ2-5|.|TRBV29-1|few
TGCAGCGTGGGACTTAGGCGGCAAGAGACCCAGTACTTC
CSVGLRRQETQYF
>TRBJ1-2|TRBD1|TRBV11-2|.
TGTGCCAGCAGCTTAGCCGGGACAGGGGGCAACTATGGCTACACCTTC
CASSLAGTGGNYGYTF
>TRBJ2-7|TRBD2|TRBV29-1|.
TGCAGCGTTGGACTAGCGGGAGTTGGCGAGCAGTACTTC
CSVGLAGVGEQYF